A single sample is the source of the 16 T cell receptor beta chains below, sequenced in a study of T cells in Graves' hyperthyroidism and ophthalmopathy. Amplified regions were TCR beta CDR3 sequences from RNA transcripts. First-round RT-PCR with HTBI primers amplified the TCR CDR3 region. TCRdb redid the calling of the multiplex PCR reads with MiXCR, one entry per CDR3 protein. The sample shows some 770,000 distinct CDR3 sequences, 15% to 20% of them seen only once. The sequenced sample consisted of blood. Receptors originate from a man between 18 and 35 years old with Graves' hyperthyroidism.

This clonotype was observed a few times. Since a much larger clone is just one base distant, this may be a read error. Because the CDR3 is missing its conserved closing phenylalanine or tryptophan, this is likely a read error. The J gene is TRBJ2-7, the V gene TRBV11-1; D gene unclear. Germline V gene lookup returns CDR1 SGHAT and CDR2 FQDESV (reference sequence). CDR3 length: 13 residues. Trimming removed 5 bases at V and 3 bases at J, with 11 bases between. The CDR3, as DNA: TGTGCCAGCAGCAAGTCGGGCGGCTACGAGCAGTACCTC. Protein sequence: CASSKSGGYEQYL.

This clonotype was detected ten times or more. The chain carries TRBV6-1 and TRBJ2-7, with 12 bases aligning to TRBD2. Germline CDR1 is MNHNS and CDR2 is SASEGT. The CDR3 spans 17 residues. Trimming at V came to 0 bases and at J to 3 bases, leaving 6 bases not matched to a gene. This CDR3 is CASSEAGTSGFRYEQYF. CDR3 nucleotide sequence: TGTGCCAGCAGTGAAGCGGGGACTAGCGGGTTCCGCTACGAGCAGTACTTC.

The CDR3 reads CASAENTEAFF. The CDR3 DNA reads as TGTGCCAGCGCTGAGAACACTGAAGCTTTCTTT. The rearrangement joins TRBV6-2 or TRBV6-3 to TRBJ1-1; D unclear. The V and J ends lost 8 bases and 1 base respectively, with 5 bases between them. CDR1 MNHEY and CDR2 SVGEGT come from the germline V gene. There are 11 residues in the CDR3.

The table lists this clonotype with many counts. The CDR3: CASSRAGVETQYF. The CDR3 DNA follows: TGTGCCAGCAGCCGAGCGGGAGTGGAGACCCAGTACTTC. The V and J genes are TRBV14 and TRBJ2-5; 8 bases line up with TRBD2. Trimming removed 4 bases from V and 5 bases from J; junction bases left unmatched: 3. The CDR3 has 13 residues. Germline V gene data show CDR1 as SGHDN and CDR2 as FVKESK.

This clonotype appeared many times. The chain links TRBV12-3 or TRBV12-4 to TRBJ2-5; TRBD1 agrees at 7 bases. Losses at the gene ends were 3 bases for V and 4 bases for J; bases not matched to a gene: 11. The CDR3 is 16 residues long. The CDR3 nucleotides are TGTGCCAGCAGTTTTGCACAGGGGAACTTGGGAGAGACCCAGTACTTC. Residues: CASSFAQGNLGETQYF.

This clonotype was found a few times. The chain uses TRBV4-3 and TRBJ1-2; D not resolved. There are 15 residues in the CDR3. V was clipped by 0 bases and J by 3 bases, with 11 bases between them. CDR1 is LGHNA and CDR2 is YSLEER in the germline V gene. For the CDR3, the DNA is TGCGCCAGCAGCCAAGAGCACAGCACATACTATGGCTACACCTTC. The encoded protein is CASSQEHSTYYGYTF.

This clonotype was recorded many times. The J gene is TRBJ2-2, the V gene TRBV12-5; D call uncertain. V dropped 3 bases and J dropped 1 base, with 9 bases sitting between them. Germline CDR1 is LGHNT and CDR2 is FRNRAP. This CDR3 is built from 15 residues. The CDR3 bases are TGTGCTAGTGGTTTTTACGTCGGGAACACCGGGGAGCTGTTTTTT. Translation gives CASGFYVGNTGELFF.

In its sample, this clonotype was seen many times. The chain recombines TRBV30 with TRBJ1-1, with D possibly being TRBD1 (5 bases). There are 13 residues in the CDR3. The V and J ends lost 1 base and 6 bases respectively, with 12 bases between them. The germline gives CDR1 GTSNPN, CDR2 SVGIG (reference sequence). The CDR3 loop is CAWSDRIGAEAFF. The CDR3 DNA reads as TGTGCCTGGAGTGACAGGATAGGGGCTGAAGCTTTCTTT.

The table lists this clonotype with many counts. The chain links TRBV28 to TRBJ2-7; D is perhaps TRBD1 or TRBD2 (6 bases each). The germline V gene encodes CDR1 MDHEN and CDR2 SYDVKM. V was shortened by 6 bases and J by 2 bases, with 17 bases between the two germline ends. This CDR3 comprises 15 residues. The CDR3 region is CASSLLGGQTYEQYF. Written as DNA, the CDR3 is TGTGCCAGCAGCTTGCTAGGGGGGCAGACCTACGAGCAGTACTTC.

The DNA of the CDR3 is TGTGCCAGCAGCCAATTCCCGGAGACCCAGTACTTC. Translated: CASSQFPETQYF. The chain carries TRBV3-1 and TRBJ2-5; D is unclear. Germline CDR1 is LGHDT and CDR2 is YNNKEL (reference sequence). This CDR3 has 12 amino acids. With 2 bases removed from V and 5 bases from J, the gap between germline ends came to 6 bases.

This clonotype has just a few counts. The chain has TRBV28 and TRBJ1-5; D is ambiguous. V was trimmed by 3 bases and J by 0 bases, leaving 9 bases between them. This CDR3 is built from 15 residues. Per the germline V gene, CDR1 is MDHEN and CDR2 is SYDVKM. CDR3 loop: CASSLSSYSNQPQHF. DNA for the CDR3: TGTGCCAGCAGTTTGTCCAGTTATAGCAATCAGCCCCAGCATTTT.

This clonotype showed up just a few times. The CDR3 DNA follows: TGTGCCAGCAGTTTTTGGCAGGAGAGCAATCAGCCCCAGCATTTT. Amino acid sequence: CASSFWQESNQPQHF. The J gene is TRBJ1-5, the V gene TRBV28; D call uncertain. Germline CDR1 reads MDHEN; CDR2 reads SYDVKM. This CDR3 region has 15 residues. Trimming cost V 3 bases and J 1 base, with 10 bases left between them.

This clonotype was seen a few times. The chain uses TRBV3-1 and TRBJ2-1; 8 positions agree with TRBD2. The germline CDR1 and CDR2 sequences are LGHDT and YNNKEL (reference sequence). V lost 4 bases, J lost 2 bases, and 1 base stayed unmatched. The length of the CDR3 is 14 residues. The CDR3 spells CASSPTSAYNEQFF. Written as DNA, the CDR3 is TGTGCCAGCAGCCCGACTAGCGCCTACAATGAGCAGTTCTTC.

This clonotype has a handful of counts. Here the CDR3 reads CSANRQGGGNQPQHF. The CDR3 nucleotides are TGCAGTGCCAATAGACAGGGGGGAGGCAATCAGCCCCAGCATTTT. The J gene is TRBJ1-5, the V gene TRBV20-1; 9 bases are shared with TRBD1. Germline CDR1 and CDR2: DFQATT and SNEGSKA (reference sequence). V was clipped by 6 bases and J by 2 bases; unmatched bases: 8. CDR3 length: 15 residues.

This clonotype was seen many times. Its ends do not fully match the called genes, so a read error is possible. The genes are TRBV13 and TRBJ2-7, with D maybe TRBD2 (6 bases). CDR1 PRHDT and CDR2 FYEKMQ come from the germline V gene (reference sequence). This CDR3 contains 14 residues. This CDR3 is CASSLGTLAHEQYF. The DNA for the CDR3 is TGTGCCAGCAGCCTAGGGACTCTAGCCCACGAGCAGTACTTC.

In its sample, this clonotype was seen many times. This rearrangement joins TRBV2 to TRBJ2-5; the D gene is possibly TRBD1 (5 bases). The CDR3 has 13 residues. Per germline, CDR1 SNHLY and CDR2 FYNNEI. V was shortened by 7 bases and J by 0 bases, with 9 bases between the two germline ends. CDR3: CASNQGDQETQYF. Written as DNA, the CDR3 is TGTGCCAGCAACCAAGGGGACCAAGAGACCCAGTACTTC.